One sample yielded the 14 T cell receptor beta chains listed below, sequenced in a study of blood T cell repertoires in COVID-19. Some clones are missing from TCRdb's copy, which holds only in-frame ones; the method was immunoSEQ multiplex PCR. The data show about 150,000 clones, with 85% to 95% seen just once and nearly 0.55% held by the top ten. Specimen: peripheral blood. Receptors originate from a man between 50 and 59 years old with acute or convalescent COVID-19.

The chain employs TRBV10-1 and TRBJ2-5; maybe TRBD1 (5 bases). The germline V gene encodes CDR1 WNHNN and CDR2 SYGVQD (reference sequence). V lost 3 bases to trimming and J lost 2 bases, with 10 bases between them. The CDR3 is made up of 14 amino acids. The CDR3 reads CASSEQTAQETQYF. Here the CDR3 DNA reads TGCGCCAGCAGTGAACAGACAGCGCAAGAGACCCAGTACTTC.

The chain is built from TRBV7-2 and TRBJ2-1; D is ambiguous. Germline CDR1 is SGHTA and CDR2 is FQGNSA. There are 14 residues in the CDR3. V was shortened by 2 bases and J by 5 bases, with 10 bases between the two germline ends. In nucleotides, the CDR3 is TGTGCCAGCAGCTTATCTCAGGTCCACAATGAGCAGTTCTTC. Translation gives CASSLSQVHNEQFF.

The chain has TRBV4-2 and TRBJ1-1; TRBD1 aligns across 7 bases. The CDR3 totals 13 residues. V trimming: 3 bases; J trimming: 6 bases; junction bases outside the gene matches: 4. Germline loops: CDR1 LGHNA, CDR2 YNFKEQ. Written as DNA, the CDR3 is TGTGCCAGCAGCCAGACAGGGATCGCTGAAGCTTTCTTT. Its protein is CASSQTGIAEAFF.

This clone has only one observation. The CDR3 region is CAWDGSSDTQYF. DNA of the CDR3: TGTGCCTGGGACGGGTCTTCGGATACGCAGTATTTT. The V call is TRBV30, the J call TRBJ2-3; D unresolved. Germline CDR1 is GTSNPN and CDR2 is SVGIG (reference sequence). There are 12 residues in the CDR3. Deletions cut 5 bases from V and 6 bases from J, with 12 bases between.

The rearrangement joins TRBV4-3 to TRBJ2-1; TRBD2 agrees at 7 bases. V shed 0 bases and J 10 bases; nucleotides not matched to a gene: 15. The CDR3 consists of 17 residues. CDR1 LGHNA and CDR2 YSLEER come from the germline V gene. CDR3 sequence: CASSQEAGTGVWAEQFF. DNA of the CDR3: TGCGCCAGCAGCCAAGAAGCGGGAACTGGAGTATGGGCCGAGCAGTTCTTC.

The V call is TRBV5-1, the J call TRBJ1-6, with TRBD1 as a possible D gene (6 bases). V was shortened by 4 bases and J by 4 bases, with 6 bases between the two germline ends. Germline CDR1 reads SGHRS; CDR2 reads YFSETQ. The CDR3 has 13 residues. CDR3 amino acids: CASSTGYNSPLHF. The CDR3 DNA reads TGCGCCAGCAGCACAGGGTATAATTCACCCCTCCACTTT.

The chain carries TRBV11-2 and TRBJ2-3; tentative D call: TRBD2 (6 bases). CDR1 is SGHAT and CDR2 is FQNNGV in the germline V gene. The CDR3 loop spans 16 amino acids. The V end was cut by 2 bases, the J end by 2 bases, with 14 bases between. The chain's CDR3 is CASSLPRRGDTDTQYF. The DNA of the CDR3 is TGTGCCAGCAGCTTACCCCGGCGGGGAGACACAGATACGCAGTATTTT.

The chain uses TRBV27 and TRBJ2-6, with 7 bases that match TRBD1. Looked up from germline, CDR1 is MNHEY and CDR2 is SMNVEV (reference sequence). The CDR3 has 15 residues. J gave up 2 bases and V 5 bases, and 3 bases lay outside the gene matches. Written as DNA, the CDR3 is TGTGCCAGCAGTGCAACAGGGGCTGGGGCCAACGTCCTGACTTTC. This translates into CASSATGAGANVLTF.

This clone was seen once. The chain couples TRBV5-4 to TRBJ2-1, with D possibly being TRBD2 (5 bases). This CDR3 is 11 amino acids long. Germline lookup yields CDR1 SGHNT and CDR2 YYREEE (reference sequence). V lost 2 bases to trimming and J lost 9 bases, with 6 bases between them. CDR3 nucleotide sequence: TGTGCCAGCAGCTTTGGAGGTGAGCAGTTCTTC. Amino acid sequence: CASSFGGEQFF.

The chain is built from TRBV7-6 and TRBJ1-2; TRBD1 aligns across 10 bases. The germline V gene has CDR1 SGHVS and CDR2 FNYEAQ. There are 15 residues in the CDR3. Losses at the gene ends were 5 bases for V and 3 bases for J; bases not matched to a gene: 6. Written as DNA, the CDR3 is TGTGCCAGCAGCCCGGGGACAGGGGCTGACTATGGCTACACCTTC. It is translated as CASSPGTGADYGYTF.

The V call is TRBV19, the J call TRBJ2-1; tentatively, D is TRBD1 (8 bases). The CDR3 sequence is 17 residues long. Trimming stripped 1 base from V and 8 bases from J, with 21 bases between. Germline CDR1 LNHDA, CDR2 SQIVND (reference sequence). The CDR3 region has the DNA TGTGCCAGTAGTATAGGGAGAACAGGGGGGGGAGTTGATGAGCAGTTCTTC. Its protein product is CASSIGRTGGGVDEQFF. Complete variable domain (other parts from reference TRBV19 and TRBJ2-1): DGGITQSPKYLFRKEGQNVTLSCEQNLNHDAMYWYRQDPGQGLRLIYYSQIVNDFQKGDIAEGYSVSREKKESFPLTVTSAQKNPTAFYLCASSIGRTGGGVDEQFFGPGTRLTVL.

CDR3 amino acids: CASSFRTGGMNTGELFF. CDR3 nucleotides: TGTGCCAGCAGTTTCCGGACAGGGGGGATGAACACCGGGGAGCTGTTTTTT. The chain combines TRBV27 with TRBJ2-2; 10 bases line up with TRBD1. CDR1 and CDR2 from the germline V gene are MNHEY and SMNVEV (reference sequence). V was clipped by 3 bases and J by 1 base; unmatched bases: 5. The CDR3 is 17 residues long.

The chain couples TRBV4-3 to TRBJ1-2; D may be TRBD1 (6 bases). The CDR3 runs 17 residues. CDR1 and CDR2 from the germline V gene are LGHNA and YSLEER. V was shortened by 0 bases and J by 7 bases, with 21 bases between the two germline ends. The CDR3 region has the DNA TGCGCCAGCAGCCAAGATACCGATGTGGGGGGGCGCGGTGGCTACACCTTC. This gives the protein CASSQDTDVGGRGGYTF.

The chain joins TRBV7-9 to TRBJ2-1, with a tentative D call TRBD1 (5 bases). The CDR3 totals 13 residues. Germline assignment: CDR1 SEHNR and CDR2 FQNEAQ (reference sequence). Trimming removed 5 bases at V and 6 bases at J, with 11 bases between. The CDR3 spells CASSARQSNEQFF. CDR3 bases: TGTGCCAGCAGCGCACGACAGAGCAATGAGCAGTTCTTC.